This TCR beta chain was sequenced in a study of T cell responses to AZD1222 COVID-19 vaccine. Study-level background: Pooling of second doses given at about 4 or about 12 weeks was done.

Turning to this clone: No antigen is known for it.

Sequencing used immunoSEQ multiplex PCR; TCRdb keeps in-frame clones, though not all of them. Seen here are 60,000 to 85,000 clones, less than 85% observed once, and the top ten hold approximately 20%. Findings of the study overall: Among the donors, most were white British and more were female, and clonal diversity was possibly underestimated. Breadth and depth of Spike-specific TCRs rose after two AZD1222 doses. Vaccine-associated CD4 TCRs ranged over spike, dominating at 160-218 and 743-854.

This CDR3 region has 13 residues. Trimming removed 7 bases at V and 1 base at J, with 10 bases between. Germline-derived CDR1 and CDR2 are SEHNR and FQNEAQ (reference sequence). The chain employs TRBV7-9 and TRBJ1-1; possible D gene TRBD1, 6 bases. Sequencing used peripheral blood, obtained on day 0 of AZD1222 vaccination. The source is an adult in good health. The CDR3 sequence is CASNGGPNTEAFF. The CDR3 bases are TGTGCCAGCAATGGGGGGCCGAACACTGAAGCTTTCTTT.